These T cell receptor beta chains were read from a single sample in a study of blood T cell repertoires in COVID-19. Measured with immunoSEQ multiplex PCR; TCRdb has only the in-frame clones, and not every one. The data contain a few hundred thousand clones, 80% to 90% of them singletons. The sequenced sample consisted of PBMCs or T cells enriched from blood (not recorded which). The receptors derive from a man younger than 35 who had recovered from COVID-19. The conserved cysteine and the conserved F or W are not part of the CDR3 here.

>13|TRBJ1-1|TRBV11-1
ATRPGQGELVEAF
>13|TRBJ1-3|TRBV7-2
ASSQDRLSGNTIY
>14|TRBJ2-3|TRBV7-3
ASSLLAGGPRDTQY
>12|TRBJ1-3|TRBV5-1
ASSRGTGENTIY
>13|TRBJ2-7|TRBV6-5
ASSLIRTGGGEQY
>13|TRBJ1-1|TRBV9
ASSAPGQGNTEAF
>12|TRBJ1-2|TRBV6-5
ASSSGTGFGGYT
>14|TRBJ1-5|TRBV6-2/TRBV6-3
ASSSMDRGLDQPQH
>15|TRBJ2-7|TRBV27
ASSPNLVVPSSYEQY
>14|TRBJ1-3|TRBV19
ASSIGTGSSGNTIY
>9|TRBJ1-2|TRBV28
ASGLFYGYT
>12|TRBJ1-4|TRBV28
ASTYGGRYEKLF
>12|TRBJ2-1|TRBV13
ASSLRTGLNEQF
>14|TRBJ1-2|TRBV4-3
ASSQDQGGFNYGYT
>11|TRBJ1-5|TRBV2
ASSGLEDQPQH
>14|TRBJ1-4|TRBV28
ASGGQGAVTNEKLF
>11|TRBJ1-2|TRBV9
ASSGLQGSGYT
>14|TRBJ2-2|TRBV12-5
ASGKTGILNTGELF
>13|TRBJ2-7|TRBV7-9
ASSPMQGGTYEQY
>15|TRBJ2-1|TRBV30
AWSGGPLGEVYNEQF
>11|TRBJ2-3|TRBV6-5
ASPLGGTDTQY
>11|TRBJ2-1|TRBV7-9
ASSFGQGNEQF
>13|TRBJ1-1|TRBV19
ASSTDRGVNTEAF
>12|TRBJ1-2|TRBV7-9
ASSLIGGNYGYT